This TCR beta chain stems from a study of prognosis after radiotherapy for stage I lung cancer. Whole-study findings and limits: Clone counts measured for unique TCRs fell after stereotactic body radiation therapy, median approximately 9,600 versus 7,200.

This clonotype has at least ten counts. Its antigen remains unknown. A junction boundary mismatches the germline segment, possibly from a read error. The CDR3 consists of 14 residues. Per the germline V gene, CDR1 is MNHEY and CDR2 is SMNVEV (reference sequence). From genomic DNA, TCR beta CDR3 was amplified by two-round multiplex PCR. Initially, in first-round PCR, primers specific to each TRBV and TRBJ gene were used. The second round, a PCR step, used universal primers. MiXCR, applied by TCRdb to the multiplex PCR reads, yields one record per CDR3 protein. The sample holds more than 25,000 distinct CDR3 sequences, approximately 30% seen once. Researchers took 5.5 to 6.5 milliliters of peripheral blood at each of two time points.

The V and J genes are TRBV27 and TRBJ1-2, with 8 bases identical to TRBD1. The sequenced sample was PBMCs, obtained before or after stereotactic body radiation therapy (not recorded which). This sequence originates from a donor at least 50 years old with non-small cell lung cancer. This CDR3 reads CASAAVQGGYRYTF. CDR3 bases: TGTGCCAGCGCGGCGGTACAGGGGGGCTATCGCTACACCTTC.